These 24 T cell receptor beta chains share one sample of origin, sequenced in a study of cytomegalovirus exposure and HLA in healthy donors. The PCR employed 60 Vbeta primers together with 13 Jbeta primers. The data were produced by immunoSEQ multiplex PCR, yet TCRdb's version contains in-frame clones alone and is incomplete. Of some 99,000 clones listed, approximately 71% are singletons. The material sequenced was PBMCs. Every receptor here comes from a man aged 35-49 years in good health and CMV-seronegative.

The J gene is TRBJ2-1, the V gene TRBV7-9; possible D gene TRBD1, 6 bases. V dropped 7 bases and J dropped 7 bases, with 20 bases sitting between them. This CDR3 has 15 amino acids. Germline values: CDR1 SEHNR, CDR2 FQNEAQ (reference sequence). CDR3 in amino acids: CASTEGQGIINEQFF. In DNA form, the CDR3 reads TGTGCCAGCACTGAAGGGCAGGGGATCATAAATGAGCAGTTCTTC.

This clone was counted between two and nine times. This sequence joins TRBV25-1 and TRBJ2-3, with D perhaps TRBD2 (5 bases). The CDR3 has 17 amino acids. CDR1 and CDR2 from the germline V gene are MGHDK and SYGVNS. Trimming removed 1 base from V and 1 base from J, with 15 bases in between. CDR3 amino acids: CASSESRAAGRTDTQYF. The CDR3, as DNA: TGTGCCAGCAGTGAATCTCGGGCGGCGGGTCGCACAGATACGCAGTATTTT. The full variable domain, rest sourced from reference TRBV25-1 and TRBJ2-3, is EADIYQTPRYLVIGTGKKITLECSQTMGHDKMYWYQQDPGMELHLIHYSYGVNSTEKGDLSSESTVSRIRTEHFPLTLESARPSHTSQYLCASSESRAAGRTDTQYFGPGTRLTVL.

J is TRBJ2-7 and V is TRBV13; 11 bases fit TRBD2. This CDR3 region has 16 residues. With V trimmed by 4 bases and J by 6 bases, 11 bases remained unmatched. Germline lookup yields CDR1 PRHDT and CDR2 FYEKMQ (reference sequence). The CDR3 sequence is CASSSGLAGLLAEQYF. In nucleotides, the CDR3 is TGTGCCAGCAGCTCCGGACTAGCGGGCCTTTTAGCCGAGCAGTACTTC.

The chain employs TRBV5-1 and TRBJ1-2, with 8 positions matching TRBD1. The junction had 1 base not matched to a gene; V was cut back by 1 base and J by 2 bases. The CDR3 contains 14 residues. In germline, CDR1 is SGHRS, CDR2 YFSETQ. In DNA, the CDR3 is TGCGCCAGCAGCTTGACAGGGGGGAACTATGGCTACACCTTC. Protein: CASSLTGGNYGYTF.

This chain links TRBV19 with TRBJ2-1; 7 nucleotides match TRBD2. V lost 2 bases, J lost 6 bases, and 4 bases stayed unmatched. From germline, CDR1 is LNHDA and CDR2 SQIVND (reference sequence). This CDR3 has 14 amino acids. The CDR3 region is CASSIQGGVNEQFF. The CDR3 region has the DNA TGTGCCAGTAGTATACAGGGAGGGGTCAATGAGCAGTTCTTC.

The rearrangement uses TRBV6-6 and TRBJ1-1; a weak D match, TRBD1 (5 bases). CDR3 length equals 13 residues. Trimming shortened V by 4 bases and J by 1 base, and 7 bases separated the two germline ends. Germline CDR1 reads MNHNY; CDR2 reads SVGAGI (reference sequence). CDR3 amino acids: CASSSGQNTEAFF. CDR3 nucleotides: TGTGCCAGCAGTTCAGGGCAGAACACTGAAGCTTTCTTT.

This clone has only one observation. This chain connects TRBV9 to TRBJ2-5; 7 bases fit TRBD2. This CDR3 is built from 15 residues. Germline CDR1 and CDR2: SGDLS and YYNGEE. The V segment lost 0 bases and the J segment 5 bases; nucleotides outside the gene matches: 7. The CDR3 region has the DNA TGTGCCAGCAGCGTAGACGGGGGGATGTGGGAGACCCAGTACTTC. Protein sequence: CASSVDGGMWETQYF.

The V and J genes are TRBV13 and TRBJ2-5; the match to TRBD1 covers 8 bases. The CDR3 contains 16 residues. Germline V CDR1 and CDR2: PRHDT, FYEKMQ (reference sequence). V was pared by 0 bases and J by 0 bases, with 3 bases of the junction left unmatched. The CDR3 loop is CASSLGTGENQETQYF. The CDR3 DNA reads TGTGCCAGCAGCTTAGGGACAGGGGAGAACCAAGAGACCCAGTACTTC.

CDR3 nucleotides: TGTGCCTGGAGAGGGGACAGCTCTAACTATGGCTACACCTTC. It encodes CAWRGDSSNYGYTF. V is TRBV30 and J is TRBJ1-2; 7 nucleotides align to TRBD1. V trimming: 3 bases; J trimming: 0 bases; junction bases outside the gene matches: 4. Germline V gene lookup returns CDR1 GTSNPN and CDR2 SVGIG (reference sequence). CDR3 length: 14 residues.

DNA of the CDR3: TGTGCCAGCAGTTTAAGCACAGGGTTGGGCACTGAAGCTTTCTTT. This gives the protein CASSLSTGLGTEAFF. The chain employs TRBV27 and TRBJ1-1; TRBD1 is a possible D gene (6 bases). The germline V gene has CDR1 MNHEY and CDR2 SMNVEV (reference sequence). This CDR3 spans 15 amino acids. V was pared by 2 bases and J by 4 bases, with 14 bases between.

The chain is built from TRBV4-1 and TRBJ2-7, with 7 bases identical to TRBD1. This CDR3 has 15 amino acids. The V segment lost 0 bases and the J segment 2 bases; nucleotides outside the gene matches: 4. Germline V gives CDR1 MGHRA, CDR2 YSYEKL. CDR3 bases: TGCGCCAGCAGCCAAGAGACAGGGAAGACCTACGAGCAGTACTTC. This gives the protein CASSQETGKTYEQYF.

CDR3 amino acids: CASSVTQGSYEQYF. The CDR3 DNA sequence: TGTGCCAGTAGTGTTACACAGGGGTCCTACGAGCAGTACTTC. V is TRBV19 and J is TRBJ2-7; TRBD1 aligns across 7 bases. CDR1 LNHDA and CDR2 SQIVND come from the germline V gene (reference sequence). V shed 5 bases and J 1 base; nucleotides not matched to a gene: 5. The CDR3 covers 14 residues. The whole variable domain, filled in from reference TRBV19 and TRBJ2-7, reads DGGITQSPKYLFRKEGQNVTLSCEQNLNHDAMYWYRQDPGQGLRLIYYSQIVNDFQKGDIAEGYSVSREKKESFPLTVTSAQKNPTAFYLCASSVTQGSYEQYFGPGTRLTVT.

Note on this clone: A read error may account for a junction end that differs from germline. Other DNA sequences in this sample translate to the same CDR3. This rearrangement joins TRBV19 to TRBJ1-5; tentatively, D is TRBD1 (5 bases). The length of the CDR3 is 16 residues. The germline V gene encodes CDR1 LNHDA and CDR2 SQIVND (reference sequence). For the CDR3, the DNA is TGTGCCAGTAGTACGCAGGGCTCCTACGCGGATCAACCCCAGCATTTT. It translates to CASSTQGSYADQPQHF.

Only a few counts were recorded for this clone. Mismatch with germline at one junction end may stem from a read error. The gene calls are TRBV10-3 and TRBJ1-4; 7 positions agree with TRBD1. This CDR3 has 14 amino acids. Germline values: CDR1 ENHRY, CDR2 SYGVKD. The CDR3 DNA reads as TGTGCCAGCAGTTCGGACAGGTTGCGTGAAAAACTGTTTTTT. This sequence encodes CASSSDRLREKLFF.

This chain joins TRBV6-1 and TRBJ2-6; D remains ambiguous. The CDR3 is 12 amino acids. Germline CDR1 and CDR2: MNHNS and SASEGT. V lost 7 bases to trimming and J lost 2 bases, with 3 bases between them. The CDR3 bases are TGTGCCAGCACCACTGGGGCCAACGTCCTGACTTTC. It is translated as CASTTGANVLTF.

J is TRBJ1-5 and V is TRBV7-2, with 8 nucleotides matching TRBD1. Germline CDR1 reads SGHTA; CDR2 reads FQGNSA. V gave up 4 bases and J gave up 1 base; unmatched junction bases: 12. The CDR3 has 18 amino acids. The CDR3 here is CASSYQVSRGQSNQPQHF. The CDR3 DNA is TGTGCCAGCAGCTACCAGGTCTCCAGGGGGCAAAGCAATCAGCCCCAGCATTTT.

The chain recombines TRBV25-1 with TRBJ1-1; TRBD1 agrees at 7 bases. After removal of 6 bases from V and 5 bases from J, the junction contained 12 bases not matched to a gene. CDR1 and CDR2 (germline): MGHDK, SYGVNS. CDR3 length: 15 amino acids. The DNA for the CDR3 is TGTGCCAGCAGACACCCACAGGGGATGAGGACTGAAGCTTTCTTT. Its translation: CASRHPQGMRTEAFF.

This chain uses TRBV7-3 with TRBJ2-3; perhaps TRBD2 as D (5 bases). The CDR3 sequence is 12 residues long. The V gene lost 8 bases and the J gene lost 5 bases, with 11 bases spanning the gap. Germline CDR1 and CDR2: SGHTA and FQGTGA. CDR3 DNA sequence: TGTGCCAGCCCACTAGTAATAGATACGCAGTATTTT. Translated, it gives CASPLVIDTQYF. Full variable domain (missing parts from reference TRBV7-3 and TRBJ2-3): GAGVSQTPSNKVTEKGKYVELRCDPISGHTALYWYRQSLGQGPEFLIYFQGTGAADDSGLPNDRFFAVRPEGSVSTLKIQRTERGDSAVYLCASPLVIDTQYFGPGTRLTVL.

There are a few counts of this clone. This sequence joins TRBV7-2 and TRBJ2-7; 7 bases line up with TRBD1. Germline values: CDR1 SGHTA, CDR2 FQGNSA. Trimming removed 3 bases from V and 4 bases from J; junction bases left unmatched: 6. The CDR3 covers 14 residues. DNA for the CDR3: TGTGCCAGCAGCTTGACCGGGACAGATTACGAGCAGTACTTC. This codes for CASSLTGTDYEQYF.

The chain is built from TRBV11-2 and TRBJ2-1; perhaps TRBD2 as D (5 bases). CDR3 size: 13 residues. V lost 0 bases and J 7 bases, leaving 7 bases between the germline ends. Germline loops: CDR1 SGHAT, CDR2 FQNNGV. CDR3 sequence reads: CASSLERENEQFF. The CDR3 DNA reads TGTGCCAGCAGCTTAGAAAGGGAGAATGAGCAGTTCTTC.

The J gene is TRBJ2-2, the V gene TRBV5-1; the match to TRBD1 covers 7 bases. CDR1 and CDR2 from the germline V gene are SGHRS and YFSETQ. V was clipped by 7 bases and J by 4 bases; unmatched bases: 4. The CDR3 has 13 residues. The CDR3 loop is CASSTGFTGELFF. The CDR3 bases are TGCGCCAGCTCGACAGGGTTCACCGGGGAGCTGTTTTTT.

This chain uses TRBV27 with TRBJ1-1, with 8 bases identical to TRBD1. Looked up from germline, CDR1 is MNHEY and CDR2 is SMNVEV (reference sequence). V shed 7 bases and J 11 bases; nucleotides not matched to a gene: 15. There are 14 residues in the CDR3. The CDR3 is CASTADRAPRRAFF. The CDR3 DNA sequence: TGTGCCAGCACCGCGGACAGGGCCCCAAGAAGGGCTTTCTTT.

This clone appeared a few times. The V gene is TRBV2, the J gene TRBJ2-1; D not certain. The length of the CDR3 is 14 residues. The germline CDR1 and CDR2 sequences are SNHLY and FYNNEI. V shed 6 bases and J shed 1 base, with 10 bases lying between them. CDR3 DNA: TGTGCCAGCAGGCGCTCTCCATCCTACAATGAGCAGTTCTTC. It translates to CASRRSPSYNEQFF.

The chain carries TRBV28 and TRBJ1-5; possible D gene TRBD1, 5 bases. Looked up from germline, CDR1 is MDHEN and CDR2 is SYDVKM. The CDR3 contains 17 residues. With 3 bases removed from V and 4 bases from J, the gap between germline ends came to 19 bases. Here the CDR3 reads CASSLLTFRERNQPQHF. For the CDR3, the DNA is TGTGCCAGCAGTTTGCTTACCTTCAGGGAACGAAATCAGCCCCAGCATTTT. Supplemented by reference TRBV28 and TRBJ1-5, the full variable domain reads DVKVTQSSRYLVKRTGEKVFLECVQDMDHENMFWYRQDPGLGLRLIYFSYDVKMKEKGDIPEGYSVSREKKERFSLILESASTNQTSMYLCASSLLTFRERNQPQHFGDGTRLSIL.